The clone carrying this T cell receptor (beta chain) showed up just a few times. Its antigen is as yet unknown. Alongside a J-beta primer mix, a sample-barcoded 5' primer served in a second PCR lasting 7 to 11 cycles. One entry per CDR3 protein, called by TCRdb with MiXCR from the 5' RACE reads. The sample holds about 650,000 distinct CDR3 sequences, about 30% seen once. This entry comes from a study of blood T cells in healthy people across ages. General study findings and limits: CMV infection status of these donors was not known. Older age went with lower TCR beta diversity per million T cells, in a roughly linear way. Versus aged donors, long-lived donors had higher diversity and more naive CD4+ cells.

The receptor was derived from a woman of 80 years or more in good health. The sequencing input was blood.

The CDR3 sequence: CASSETGLGNQPQHF. DNA of the CDR3: TGTGCCAGCAGTGAGACGGGGTTGGGCAATCAGCCCCAGCATTTT. The rearrangement uses TRBV2 and TRBJ1-5, with D hard to call. V lost 3 bases and J 2 bases, leaving 11 bases between the germline ends. CDR1 SNHLY and CDR2 FYNNEI come from the germline V gene. This CDR3 spans 15 amino acids.